This T cell receptor (beta chain) was identified during a study of blood T cell repertoires in COVID-19. Study-wide context: COVID-19 samples from acute and convalescent phases originated in the United States, Italy and Spain. Nucleic acid was either cDNA or gDNA, and it came from T cells, B-cell-depleted T cells, or PBMCs.

The CDR3 runs 13 residues. The germline gives CDR1 PRHDT, CDR2 FYEKMQ (reference sequence). The V and J ends lost 5 bases and 2 bases, in that order; junction bases with no gene match: 3. Under the authors' procedure: Nucleated cell number was recorded as an estimate derived from reference gene primer amplification. The repertoire was sequenced with immunoSEQ multiplex PCR; TCRdb's copy has only in-frame clones and lacks some. That table is the source of V, J and clone size, and D and trimming were worked out from the DNA. Here the sample spans 250,000 to 300,000 clones, around 85% being singletons. This TCR derives from a woman in her 70s with acute or convalescent COVID-19. The chain employs TRBV13 and TRBJ2-7, with 7 bases matching TRBD1. Sequences were obtained from peripheral blood. In DNA form, the CDR3 reads TGTGCCAGCAGCACAGGGGCCACCTACGAGCAGTACTTC. Its translation is CASSTGATYEQYF. Drawing the rest from reference TRBV13 and TRBJ2-7, the complete variable domain is AAGVIQSPRHLIKEKRETATLKCYPIPRHDTVYWYQQGPGQDPQFLISFYEKMQSDKGSIPDRFSAQQFSDYHSELNMSSLELGDSALYFCASSTGATYEQYFGPGTRLTVT.